Given below is one T cell receptor (beta chain) in context. The assay was immunoSEQ multiplex PCR, and TCRdb's table has in-frame clones only and misses some. Among around 58,000 clones, roughly 80% were seen once, and the ten largest hold approximately 3.8%. This sample is drawn from a study of blood T cell repertoires in COVID-19. The CDR3 runs to 14 residues. Germline CDR1 reads SGHNT; CDR2 reads YENEEA. V was cut by 1 base and J by 2 bases, with 9 bases left in between. This TCR was sampled from a woman aged 40 to 55 with acute COVID-19. The chain combines TRBV11-3 with TRBJ2-7; tentatively, D is TRBD1 (6 bases). The sample taken for sequencing was PBMCs or T cells enriched from blood (not recorded which). CDR3 in DNA: TGTGCCAGCAGCTTAGGGCCAGGGGCCTACGAGCAGTACTTC. The encoded protein is CASSLGPGAYEQYF. The whole variable domain, filled in from reference TRBV11-3 and TRBJ2-7, reads EAGVVQSPRYKIIEKKQPVAFWCNPISGHNTLYWYLQNLGQGPELLIRYENEEAVDDSQLPKDRFSAERLKGVDSTLKIQPAELGDSAVYLCASSLGPGAYEQYFGPGTRLTVT.